This note documents a single T cell receptor beta chain sequence. Its specificity is not known. The record originates from a study of response to subunit inactivated influenza vaccine. General observations from the study: The authors suggested that every seasonal influenza vaccination recruits few new T cells.

TCRdb called the RT-PCR reads again in MiXCR, with one record for every CDR3 protein. The sample lists some 850,000 distinct CDR3 sequences; 18% were seen once. Germline V gene data show CDR1 as DFQATT and CDR2 as SNEGSKA (reference sequence). This CDR3 is built from 14 residues. The ends were cut back, 1 base at V and 3 bases at J, with 13 bases in the middle. The chain links TRBV20-1 to TRBJ2-7; D may be TRBD1 (6 bases). This TCR derives from a man between 50 and 59 years old who received an inactivated influenza vaccine. This sample comprised PBMCs from blood, obtained 4 to 6 days after vaccination. CDR3 in amino acids: CSARVSGVGYEQYF. Here the CDR3 DNA reads TGCAGTGCTAGAGTCTCAGGGGTAGGCTACGAGCAGTACTTC.